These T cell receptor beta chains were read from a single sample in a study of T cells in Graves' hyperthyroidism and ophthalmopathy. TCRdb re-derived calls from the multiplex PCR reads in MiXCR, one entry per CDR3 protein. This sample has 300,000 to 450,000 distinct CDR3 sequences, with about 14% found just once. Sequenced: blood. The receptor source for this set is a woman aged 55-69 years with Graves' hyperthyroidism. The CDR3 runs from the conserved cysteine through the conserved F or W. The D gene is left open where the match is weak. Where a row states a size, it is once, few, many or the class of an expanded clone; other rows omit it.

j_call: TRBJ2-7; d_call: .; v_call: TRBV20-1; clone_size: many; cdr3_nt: TGCAGTGCTAGGTCACTAGTCGCCGGTGAGCAGTACTTC; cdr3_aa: CSARSLVAGEQYF
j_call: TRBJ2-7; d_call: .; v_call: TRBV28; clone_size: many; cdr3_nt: TGTGCCAGCAGTCCGGACATCTACGAGCAGTACTTC; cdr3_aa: CASSPDIYEQYF
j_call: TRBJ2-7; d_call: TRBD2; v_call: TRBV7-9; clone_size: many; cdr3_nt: TGTGCCAGCAGCGTAGCGGGAGGGCCTGGACACGAGCAGAACTTC; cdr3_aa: CASSVAGGPGHEQNF
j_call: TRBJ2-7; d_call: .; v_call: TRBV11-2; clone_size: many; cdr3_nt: TGTGCCAGCAGCTTAGGAGACGGACCCTACGAGCAGTACTTC; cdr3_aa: CASSLGDGPYEQYF
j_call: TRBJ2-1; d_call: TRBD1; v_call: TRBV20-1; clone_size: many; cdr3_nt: TGCAGTGCTAACCGGGACAGGGGGTTTTATGAGCAGTTCTTC; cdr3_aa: CSANRDRGFYEQFF
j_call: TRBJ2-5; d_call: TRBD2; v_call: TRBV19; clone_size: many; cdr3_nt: TGTGCCAGTAGCCGGACTAGCGGGAGGGCCTCGTCCAGCGGAGAGACCCAGTACTTC; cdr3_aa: CASSRTSGRASSSGETQYF
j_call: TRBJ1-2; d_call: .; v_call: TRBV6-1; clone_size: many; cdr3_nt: TGTGCCAGCGGTCCTAGCATTGGGGGCTACACCTTC; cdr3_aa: CASGPSIGGYTF
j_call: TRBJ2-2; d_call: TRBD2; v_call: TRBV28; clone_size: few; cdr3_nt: TGTGCCAGCAGTTCCGGTCGGGGGGGGAAACTGTTTTTT; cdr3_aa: CASSSGRGGKLFF
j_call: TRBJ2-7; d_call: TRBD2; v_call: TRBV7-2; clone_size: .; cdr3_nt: TGTGCCAGCAGCCCCGGGGGGGTCAGCTCCTACGAGCAGTACTTC; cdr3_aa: CASSPGGVSSYEQYF
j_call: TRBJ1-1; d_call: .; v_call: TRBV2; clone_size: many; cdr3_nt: TGTGCCAGCCGAGGAAATGGACAGTACACTGAAGCTTTCTTT; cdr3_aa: CASRGNGQYTEAFF
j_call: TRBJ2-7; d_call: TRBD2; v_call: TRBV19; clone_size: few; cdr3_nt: TGTGCCAGTAGTCCCGGGACTAGAGCCTACGAGCAGTACTTC; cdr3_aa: CASSPGTRAYEQYF
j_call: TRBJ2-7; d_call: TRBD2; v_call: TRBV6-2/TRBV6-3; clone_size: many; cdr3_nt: TGTGCCAGCAGTTACGGCATGACTAGCGGGGTCTCCTACGAGCAGTACTTC; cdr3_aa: CASSYGMTSGVSYEQYF
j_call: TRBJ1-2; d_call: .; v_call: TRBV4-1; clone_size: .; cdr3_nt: TGCGCCAGCAGCCTTTACCCAGGGCCCAATAACTATGGCTACACCTTC; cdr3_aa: CASSLYPGPNNYGYTF
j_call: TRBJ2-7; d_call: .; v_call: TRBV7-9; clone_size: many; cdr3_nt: TGTGCCAGCAGCCAAACTCAGGGTTCCTACGAGCAGTACTTC; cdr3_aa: CASSQTQGSYEQYF
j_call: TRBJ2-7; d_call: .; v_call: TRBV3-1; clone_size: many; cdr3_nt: TGTGCCAGCGCAGGCAGAACCTACGAGCAGTACTTC; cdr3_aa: CASAGRTYEQYF
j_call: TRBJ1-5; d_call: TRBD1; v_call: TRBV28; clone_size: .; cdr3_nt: TGTGCCAGCTGTATACAGGGGGGGAATCAGCCCCAGCATTTT; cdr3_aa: CASCIQGGNQPQHF
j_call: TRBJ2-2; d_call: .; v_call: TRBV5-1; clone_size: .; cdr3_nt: TGCGCCAGCAGCACGGACTTCTCGAACACCGGGGAGCTGTTTTTT; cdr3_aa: CASSTDFSNTGELFF
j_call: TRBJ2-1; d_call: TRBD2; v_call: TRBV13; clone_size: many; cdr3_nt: TGTGCCAGCAGACCTAGCGGGAGGGAAGTTGAGCAGTTCTTC; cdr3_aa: CASRPSGREVEQFF
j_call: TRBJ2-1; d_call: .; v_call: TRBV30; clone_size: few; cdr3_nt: TGTGCTTCCCAGGGTTTAGTTGCGGCCGGGGAGCAGTTCTTC; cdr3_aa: CASQGLVAAGEQFF
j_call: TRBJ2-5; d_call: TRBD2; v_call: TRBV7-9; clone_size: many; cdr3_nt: TGTGCCAGCAGCCGAGGGGAGGGAGAGACCCAGTACTTC; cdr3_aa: CASSRGEGETQYF
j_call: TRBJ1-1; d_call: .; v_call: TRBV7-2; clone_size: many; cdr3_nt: TGTGCCAGCAGCCGTACTCTCCGGGACAATGAAGCTTTCTTT; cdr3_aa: CASSRTLRDNEAFF
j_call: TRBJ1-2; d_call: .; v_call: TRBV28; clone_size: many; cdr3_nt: TGTGCCAGCAGCCCCTGGACAGACTATGGCTACACCTTC; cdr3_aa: CASSPWTDYGYTF
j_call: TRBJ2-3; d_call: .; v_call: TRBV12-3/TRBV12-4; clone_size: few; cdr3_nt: TGTGCCAGCAGGGTCCCCCCAGATACGCAGTATTTT; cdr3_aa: CASRVPPDTQYF
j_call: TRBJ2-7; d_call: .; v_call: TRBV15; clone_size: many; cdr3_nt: TGTGCCACCAGCAGAATAACAGGGAGGAACGAGCAGTACTTC; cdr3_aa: CATSRITGRNEQYF
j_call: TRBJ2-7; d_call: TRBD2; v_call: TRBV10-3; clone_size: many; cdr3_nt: TGTGCCATCAGTGAGGACTCTCCTAGCGGGAGTTACGAGCAGTACTTC; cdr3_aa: CAISEDSPSGSYEQYF
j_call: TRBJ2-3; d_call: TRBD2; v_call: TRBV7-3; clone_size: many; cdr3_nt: TGTGCCAGCCAAGCGGGAGGGCCGGAAGATACGCAGTATTTT; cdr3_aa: CASQAGGPEDTQYF
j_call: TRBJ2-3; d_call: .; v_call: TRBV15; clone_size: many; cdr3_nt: TGTGCCACCAGCAGAGATGGCGGGAGCACAGATACGCAGTATTTT; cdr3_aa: CATSRDGGSTDTQYF
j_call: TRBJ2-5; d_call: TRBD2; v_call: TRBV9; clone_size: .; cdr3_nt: TGTGCCAGCAGTGGTAGCGGGAGGGCCCTAAGTGAGACCCAGTACTTC; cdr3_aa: CASSGSGRALSETQYF
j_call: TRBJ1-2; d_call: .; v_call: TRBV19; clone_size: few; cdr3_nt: TGTGCCAGTAGTCCCGGTGGCAGGGGATTACCTGGCTACACCTTC; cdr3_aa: CASSPGGRGLPGYTF
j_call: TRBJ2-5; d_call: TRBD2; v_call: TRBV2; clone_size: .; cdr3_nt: TGTGCCAGCGTCCCGGGTAGCGGGAGTGGAGAGACCCAGTACTTC; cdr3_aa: CASVPGSGSGETQYF
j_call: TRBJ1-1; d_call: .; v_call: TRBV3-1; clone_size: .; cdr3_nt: TGTGCCAGCAGCCAAGAGGGAACAGTGGGAGAAAACACTGAAGCTTTCTTT; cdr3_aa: CASSQEGTVGENTEAFF
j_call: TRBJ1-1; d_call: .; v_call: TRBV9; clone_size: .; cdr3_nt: TGTGCCAGCAGCGGTCCCGGGACGGTGATGAACACTGAAGCTTTCTTT; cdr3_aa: CASSGPGTVMNTEAFF
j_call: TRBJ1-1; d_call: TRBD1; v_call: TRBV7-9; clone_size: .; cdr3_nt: TGTGCCAACAGCTCGGGACAGGAAGCTTTCTTT; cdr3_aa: CANSSGQEAFF
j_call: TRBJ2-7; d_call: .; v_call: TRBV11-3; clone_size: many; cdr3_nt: TGTGCCAGCAGCTTAGCTTTCAGTCTGGACTCCTACGAGCAGTACTTC; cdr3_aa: CASSLAFSLDSYEQYF
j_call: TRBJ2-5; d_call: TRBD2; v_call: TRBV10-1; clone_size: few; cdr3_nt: TGCGCCAGCATCTGCGGGAGTCCCGAAGAGACCCAGTACTTC; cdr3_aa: CASICGSPEETQYF
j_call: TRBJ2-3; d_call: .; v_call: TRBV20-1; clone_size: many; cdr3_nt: TGCAGTGCTCGAAGTCTAGCTGTGAGCACAGATACGCAGTATTTT; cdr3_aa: CSARSLAVSTDTQYF
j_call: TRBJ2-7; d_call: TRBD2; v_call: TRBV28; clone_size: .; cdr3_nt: TGTGCCAGCAGTGACGGGGGGAGCTCCTACGAGCAGTACTTC; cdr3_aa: CASSDGGSSYEQYF
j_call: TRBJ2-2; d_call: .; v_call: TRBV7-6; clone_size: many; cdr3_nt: TGTGCCAGCAGCCCTCAAACCGGGAGTAACACCGGGGAGCTGTTTTTT; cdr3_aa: CASSPQTGSNTGELFF
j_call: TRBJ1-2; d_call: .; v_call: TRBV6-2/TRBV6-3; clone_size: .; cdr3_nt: TGTGCCAGCAGCCAGGGACGGACGTTCCGATATGGCTACACCTTC; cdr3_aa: CASSQGRTFRYGYTF
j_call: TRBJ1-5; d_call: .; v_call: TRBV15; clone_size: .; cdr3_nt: TGTGCCACCAGCAGACCGCACGCGCAACAGCCCCAGCATTTT; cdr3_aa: CATSRPHAQQPQHF
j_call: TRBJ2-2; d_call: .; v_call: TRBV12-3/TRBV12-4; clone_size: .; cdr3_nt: TGTGCCAGCAGCCGGGACAAGAACACCGGGGAGCTGTTTTTT; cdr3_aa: CASSRDKNTGELFF
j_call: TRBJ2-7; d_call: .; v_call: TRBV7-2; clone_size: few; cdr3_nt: TGTGCCAGCAGCTTAGTTTACTCACTCTCTTACGAGCAGTACTTC; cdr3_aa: CASSLVYSLSYEQYF
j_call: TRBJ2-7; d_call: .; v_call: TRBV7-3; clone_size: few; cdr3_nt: TGTGCCAGCAGCTTAACGCCCCAGGGACCCGAGCAGTACTTC; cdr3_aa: CASSLTPQGPEQYF
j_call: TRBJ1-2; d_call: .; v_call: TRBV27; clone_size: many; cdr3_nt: TGTGCCAGCAGGTTAAGCCCAAGGGGGGGCGCGGGCGGCTACACCTTC; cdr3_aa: CASRLSPRGGAGGYTF
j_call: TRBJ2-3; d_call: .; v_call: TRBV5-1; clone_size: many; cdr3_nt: TGCGCCAGCAGCCCCTACCCCGCGGATACGCAGTATTTT; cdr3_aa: CASSPYPADTQYF
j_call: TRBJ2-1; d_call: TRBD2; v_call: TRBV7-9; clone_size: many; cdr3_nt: TGTGCCAGCAGCTTAGAAGGGGGAGCGGGAGAAGGAAATGAGCAGTTCTTC; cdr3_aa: CASSLEGGAGEGNEQFF